This paragraph covers one T cell receptor beta chain sequence. This sample is part of a study of blood T cell repertoires in COVID-19. Whole-study context: Specimens from acute and convalescent COVID-19 originated in the United States, Italy and Spain.

Only in-frame clones appear in the TCRdb table, and some are missing; sequencing was by immunoSEQ multiplex PCR. Here the sample spans around 250,000 clones, 88% being singletons. Enrolled through a virtual design, the participants were between roughly 18 and 100 years of age and came from 24 US areas. Up to 2 weeks before entering the study, exposed participants had met a COVID-19 case. This sequence was found in a woman aged 35 to 49 who had been exposed to COVID-19. Sequenced input: PBMCs or T cells enriched from blood (not recorded which).

The CDR3: CASYDGGSYNEQFF. DNA of the CDR3: TGTGCCAGCTACGACGGAGGGTCCTACAATGAGCAGTTCTTC. This rearrangement joins TRBV28 to TRBJ2-1, with D possibly being TRBD2 (6 bases). The V gene lost 8 bases and the J gene lost 1 base, with 12 bases spanning the gap. The CDR3 consists of 14 residues. Germline V gives CDR1 MDHEN, CDR2 SYDVKM. Supplemented by reference TRBV28 and TRBJ2-1, the full variable domain reads DVKVTQSSRYLVKRTGEKVFLECVQDMDHENMFWYRQDPGLGLRLIYFSYDVKMKEKGDIPEGYSVSREKKERFSLILESASTNQTSMYLCASYDGGSYNEQFFGPGTRLTVL.